This T cell receptor (beta chain) originates from a study of radiotherapy plus CTLA-4 blockade in lung cancer. Study-level findings and limits: Response was reportedly best predicted by early blood T cell clone dynamics, with interferon-beta. After radiotherapy and ipilimumab, tumor-derived clones expanded in peripheral blood.

Generated by immunoSEQ multiplex PCR, the TCRdb table keeps only in-frame clones and is missing some. This sample has about 80,000 clones, with about 80% found just once. Focal radiation with ipilimumab CTLA-4 blockade was given to patients with chemo-refractory metastatic non-small-cell lung cancer. As regards this clone: The antigen remains unidentified.

CDR3 length equals 13 residues. The germline CDR1 and CDR2 sequences are SQVTM and ANQGSEA. The V end was cut by 2 bases, the J end by 6 bases, with 13 bases between. The V gene is TRBV29-1, the J gene TRBJ2-5; D is perhaps TRBD2 (5 bases). The input for sequencing was peripheral blood, taken from a patient treated with radiotherapy plus ipilimumab. The origin of this receptor is a human donor with non-small cell lung cancer who had stable disease on radiotherapy plus ipilimumab. The CDR3 is CSVELEGRKTQYF. In nucleotides, the CDR3 is TGCAGCGTTGAACTAGAGGGAAGAAAGACCCAGTACTTC.